This TCR beta chain was identified in a study of OX40 agonist ivuxolimab in advanced cancers. General notes on the study: Ivuxolimab, which targeted the costimulatory receptor OX40 (CD134), was an agonistic, fully human IgG2 monoclonal antibody. Intravenous ivuxolimab was administered to patients every 2 weeks at six dose levels: 0.01, 0.1, 0.3, 1.5, 3 and 10 mg/kg. Among the roughly 52 dose-escalation patients, 19 had hepatocellular carcinoma, roughly 15 melanoma, 9 renal cell carcinoma and 9 head and neck cancer. In the dose-escalation cohort, 75% to 85% of patients were male, and the mean age was around 65 years with a range of about 20 to 79. Prior anti-PD-1, anti-PD-L1 or anti-CTLA-4 therapy was permitted, and checkpoint inhibitors had been received by approximately 39% of dose-escalation patients. Partial responses occurred in three dose-escalation patients: two with cutaneous melanoma and one with hepatocellular carcinoma. Peripheral TCRbeta sequencing was intended to test whether TCR sequence diversity was altered and clonal T-cell expansion was caused by ivuxolimab. The paper describes the monotherapy dose-escalation part (N = 52 patients) of the phase I trial of ivuxolimab.

Genomic DNA was isolated from the sorted cells so that the TCRbeta CDR3 region could be sequenced. The immunoSEQ Assay was used for sequencing of TCRbeta CDR3 regions. TCRdb provides this immuneACCESS table in a form limited to in-frame rearrangements. Some clones are lacking; in checked studies, under half of them reflect an unresolved V gene, and why the rest are absent is not known. In all, the sample holds around 56,000 clones, and around four fifths of those were seen once. The ten largest clones represent around 4.5% of the sample. Patients with a history of autoimmune disease or receiving systemic immunosuppression were excluded from the trial. In every dose cohort, peripheral blood was drawn for TCR sequencing at baseline, cycle 4 day 1, and cycle 7 day 1. The samples were taken from a phase I, first-in-human, multicenter, open-label dose-escalation trial of ivuxolimab. Adults with locally advanced or metastatic melanoma, renal cell, hepatocellular, or head and neck squamous cell carcinoma were enrolled in the trial. Before TCR sequencing, CD4+ T cells and CD8+ T cells were sorted from peripheral blood as separate populations.

What the research found in general, with its limitations: On average, CD8+ T cells showed more expanded clones than CD4+ T cells after ivuxolimab. At doses of 0.1 to 3.0 mg/kg, clonal expansion of both CD4+ and CD8+ blood T cells was observed from baseline to week 6. Low levels of normalized T-cell clonal expansion were also seen in some patients who did not respond. In partial responders in the 0.1-3.0 mg/kg groups, normalized peripheral clonal expansion was found to be among the lowest, especially among CD8+ T cells. The antigen specificity of the clonally expanded peripheral T cells was not determined.

From its cysteine to its phenylalanine, the CDR3 spans 16 amino acids. Only CDR3 DNA is held: 48 bases, read in frame from base 1. The germline V gene sets CDR1 to SGHDT and CDR2 to YYEEEE. Trimming leaves V shorter by 1 base and J shorter by 0 bases, with the junction holding 3 bases beyond the gene matches. In the case of this clone: Its antigen specificity is not known. Base qualities were left out, and no much larger clone turns up one base away.

Source: CD4+ or CD8+ T cells sorted from blood, taken in a trial of the OX40 agonist ivuxolimab. This receptor chain uses TRBV5-6 and TRBJ2-2; TRBD2 fits 7 bases in the junction. The receptor's source is an adult with an advanced solid tumor such as melanoma, head and neck, liver or kidney cancer. At the DNA level, the sequence is TGTGCCAGCAGCTTGACGGCGGGGGCGAACACCGGGGAGCTGTTTTTT. It translates as CASSLTAGANTGELFF.